The rows below give T cell receptor beta chains drawn from one sample of a study of T cells in Graves' hyperthyroidism and ophthalmopathy. Via MiXCR, TCRdb re-called the multiplex PCR reads, giving one row per CDR3 protein. The table has about 600,000 distinct CDR3 sequences, 16% seen once. Material for sequencing was blood. These receptors were collected from a woman between 40 and 55 years old with Graves' ophthalmopathy. Each CDR3 is given with its conserved first and last residue. Each record gives: D gene, V gene, clone size, J gene, CDR3 DNA, CDR3 protein. A D gene is named only where the DNA matches it firmly. The size of a clone is reported for some rows only, either as once, few or many, or as a class for expanded clones.

>-|TRBV7-2|-|TRBJ2-2
TGTGCCAGCAGCTTAGAGACCGGGACATGGAACACCGGGGAGCTGTTTTTT
CASSLETGTWNTGELFF
>TRBD2|TRBV28|many|TRBJ2-1
TGTGCCAGCAGTTTAGCGGGAGAGGTCAATGAGCAGTTCTTC
CASSLAGEVNEQFF
>-|TRBV28|many|TRBJ2-7
TGTGCCAGCAGTGCCTCCAGGGTAGGCGAGCAGTACTTC
CASSASRVGEQYF
>-|TRBV3-1|-|TRBJ2-7
TGTGCCAGCAGCCTAAGATACGGCTACGAGCAGTACTTC
CASSLRYGYEQYF
>-|TRBV7-9|many|TRBJ2-2
TGTGCCACCCGGGCGCCGGCAACAACCGGGGAGCTGTTTTTT
CATRAPATTGELFF
>-|TRBV5-1|-|TRBJ2-3
TGCGCCAGCAAAAGCACTAGCACAGATACGCAGTATTTT
CASKSTSTDTQYF
>-|TRBV20-1|-|TRBJ2-2
TGCAGTGCTAGAGATCTGAAATATGCGAACACCGGGGAGCTGTTTTTT
CSARDLKYANTGELFF
>-|TRBV6-1|few|TRBJ1-2
TGTGCCAGCAGGACAGGAGTGAACAACTATGGCTACACCTTC
CASRTGVNNYGYTF
>-|TRBV7-9|many|TRBJ1-3
TGTGCCAGCAGCCTCACAGTTGGAAACACCATATATTTT
CASSLTVGNTIYF
>-|TRBV5-5|many|TRBJ2-7
TGTGCCAGCAGCTTCGGCTGGAGCTCCTACGAGCAGTACTTC
CASSFGWSSYEQYF
>TRBD1|TRBV6-1|few|TRBJ2-1
TGTGCCAGCAGGATAACCGGGACAGGCTTGAATGAGCAGTTCTTC
CASRITGTGLNEQFF
>-|TRBV5-6|many|TRBJ2-3
TGTGCCAGCAGCCTACTACCCCCAGATACGCAGTATTTT
CASSLLPPDTQYF
>-|TRBV18|few|TRBJ2-3
TGTGCCAGCTCACCATGGGATGATACTGTGGGGCAGTATTTT
CASSPWDDTVGQYF
>-|TRBV4-2|-|TRBJ2-1
TGTGCCAGCAGCCAAGATATACTTACCTACAATGAGCAGTTCTTC
CASSQDILTYNEQFF
>-|TRBV5-1|-|TRBJ2-7
TGCGCCAGCAGCTTGGGTGGACTAACGACCTACGAGCAGTACTTC
CASSLGGLTTYEQYF